One sample yielded the 32 T cell receptor beta chains listed below, sequenced in a study of cytomegalovirus exposure and HLA in healthy donors. PCR primers comprised 60 Vbeta and 13 Jbeta primers. Generated by immunoSEQ multiplex PCR, the TCRdb table keeps only in-frame clones and is missing some. The sample carries over 150,000 clones, around 80% recorded once. Source material: PBMCs. These receptors were taken from a woman aged 50 to 65 in good health and CMV-seropositive.

This chain connects TRBV7-9 to TRBJ2-5, with D possibly matching TRBD2 (5 bases). V was cut by 8 bases and J by 5 bases, with 6 bases left in between. The length of the CDR3 is 10 residues. CDR1 and CDR2 from the germline V gene are SEHNR and FQNEAQ (reference sequence). The CDR3 DNA follows: TGTGCCAGCGGCGGGGAGACCCAGTACTTC. This gives the protein CASGGETQYF.

This clone occurred once. The genes are TRBV5-1 and TRBJ1-3; possible D gene TRBD1, 5 bases. Germline CDR1 SGHRS, CDR2 YFSETQ. V gave up 1 base and J gave up 0 bases, with 14 bases separating them. This CDR3 contains 17 residues. For the CDR3, the DNA is TGCGCCAGCAGCTTGTGGGCCAGGGCCTCCTCTGGAAACACCATATATTTT. This sequence encodes CASSLWARASSGNTIYF.

This clone has only a few counts. The chain employs TRBV30 and TRBJ1-1, with 8 bases that match TRBD1. The germline CDR1 and CDR2 sequences are GTSNPN and SVGIG (reference sequence). The CDR3 spans 14 residues. Trimming removed 4 bases from V and 5 bases from J; junction bases left unmatched: 9. CDR3 protein: CAWKQGGFGTEAFF. The CDR3 coding sequence is TGTGCCTGGAAACAGGGGGGATTCGGGACTGAAGCTTTCTTT.

The J gene is TRBJ2-2, the V gene TRBV6-5; 8 bases agree with TRBD1. The trim removed 0 bases at V and 1 base at J, leaving 1 base unmatched. CDR1 and CDR2 (germline): MNHEY, SVGAGI. The CDR3 covers 16 residues. CDR3 sequence reads: CASSYSTGGNTGELFF. CDR3 DNA sequence: TGTGCCAGCAGTTACTCAACAGGGGGGAACACCGGGGAGCTGTTTTTT.

The J gene is TRBJ2-2, the V gene TRBV19, with a possible D match to TRBD2 (5 bases). CDR1 and CDR2 (germline): LNHDA, SQIVND (reference sequence). This CDR3 region has 15 residues. V was cut by 7 bases and J by 0 bases, with 12 bases left in between. The CDR3 DNA reads as TGTGCCAGTAAGTCGGGATCCGCGAACACCGGGGAGCTGTTTTTT. This translates into CASKSGSANTGELFF.

Of note for this clone: Other nucleotide sequences in the sample specify the same CDR3. This chain uses TRBV4-2 with TRBJ1-2, with unresolved D. The V end was cut by 0 bases, the J end by 1 base, with 6 bases between. The CDR3 runs 14 residues. Germline values: CDR1 LGHNA, CDR2 YNFKEQ. The CDR3 DNA sequence: TGTGCCAGCAGCCAAGATCGCGGTAACTATGGCTACACCTTC. Its protein product is CASSQDRGNYGYTF.

V and J are TRBV2 and TRBJ2-1, with TRBD2 as a possible D gene (6 bases). This CDR3 spans 16 amino acids. Germline values: CDR1 SNHLY, CDR2 FYNNEI. V lost 6 bases, J lost 1 base, and 16 bases lay in between. Here the CDR3 reads CASRAGGASSYNEQFF. The CDR3 coding sequence is TGTGCCAGCAGAGCGGGCGGGGCGAGTTCCTACAATGAGCAGTTCTTC.

The rearrangement links TRBV28 to TRBJ2-1; D possibly corresponds to TRBD2 (5 bases). V lost 1 base and J 6 bases, leaving 13 bases between the germline ends. Germline V gene sequence: CDR1 MDHEN, CDR2 SYDVKM. The CDR3 contains 15 residues. This CDR3 is CASSLSQPGFNEQFF. The CDR3 DNA is TGTGCCAGCAGTTTATCCCAGCCGGGGTTCAATGAGCAGTTCTTC. Drawing the rest from reference TRBV28 and TRBJ2-1, the complete variable domain is DVKVTQSSRYLVKRTGEKVFLECVQDMDHENMFWYRQDPGLGLRLIYFSYDVKMKEKGDIPEGYSVSREKKERFSLILESASTNQTSMYLCASSLSQPGFNEQFFGPGTRLTVL.

This clone came up a few times. V is TRBV7-9 and J is TRBJ2-1; 13 nucleotides agree with TRBD2. V dropped 4 bases and J dropped 8; count of bases not matched to a gene: 5. Germline CDR1 reads SEHNR; CDR2 reads FQNEAQ (reference sequence). This CDR3 is 15 amino acids long. The CDR3 region is CASSSRTSGSDEQFF. The CDR3 DNA reads TGTGCCAGCAGCTCAAGGACTAGCGGGAGTGATGAGCAGTTCTTC.

The table lists this clone with a count of one. At one end, the junction sequence differs from germline, possibly due to a read error. The gene calls are TRBV7-7 and TRBJ1-1; D gene uncertain. This CDR3 region has 13 residues. Per germline, CDR1 SSHAT and CDR2 FNYEAQ (reference sequence). CDR3 amino acids: CASSLVANTEAFF. Here the CDR3 DNA reads TGTGCTAGCAGCTTAGTGGCGAACACTGAAGCTTTCTTT.

V is TRBV6-6 and J is TRBJ1-2, with unresolved D. This CDR3 is built from 13 residues. Germline values: CDR1 MNHNY, CDR2 SVGAGI (reference sequence). The V end lost 4 bases, the J end lost 5 bases, and 11 bases lay between the germline ends. Here the CDR3 reads CASSWALGYGYTF. DNA of the CDR3: TGTGCCAGCAGTTGGGCCCTTGGATATGGCTACACCTTC.

The count of this clone is one. The chain joins TRBV30 to TRBJ2-7; D ambiguous. The germline V gene encodes CDR1 GTSNPN and CDR2 SVGIG (reference sequence). V lost 0 bases and J lost 4, with 4 bases in between. The CDR3 covers 11 residues. For the CDR3, the DNA is TGTGCCTGGAGTGTTCATTACGAGCAGTACTTC. It specifies CAWSVHYEQYF.

This chain connects TRBV7-2 to TRBJ2-2; TRBD1 agrees at 8 bases. In germline, CDR1 is SGHTA, CDR2 FQGNSA. CDR3 length: 16 amino acids. With V trimmed by 5 bases and J by 4 bases, 9 bases remained unmatched. The DNA of the CDR3 is TGTGCCAGCAGCGCTAGGCAGGGGGCAGGCACCGGGGAGCTGTTTTTT. Translated: CASSARQGAGTGELFF.

The genes are TRBV2 and TRBJ2-5; 7 positions match TRBD1. The V and J ends lost 1 base and 5 bases, in that order; junction bases with no gene match: 1. From germline, CDR1 is SNHLY and CDR2 FYNNEI. The CDR3 length is 13 residues. The CDR3 spells CASSEGRGETQYF. CDR3 nucleotide sequence: TGTGCCAGCAGTGAAGGCAGGGGGGAGACCCAGTACTTC.

The chain has TRBV11-2 and TRBJ1-5; the D is unclear. This CDR3 contains 14 residues. CDR1 is SGHAT, CDR2 FQNNGV, per germline. The ends were cut back, 0 bases at V and 3 bases at J, with 6 bases in the middle. The CDR3 region has the DNA TGTGCCAGCAGCTTAGACAGATTCAATCAGCCCCAGCATTTT. It translates to CASSLDRFNQPQHF.

V gene TRBV7-2 combines with J gene TRBJ2-7; D is uncertain. CDR3 size: 13 residues. CDR1 and CDR2 from the germline V gene are SGHTA and FQGNSA. Trimming cost V 4 bases and J 4 bases, with 11 bases left between them. CDR3 residues: CASSSSQVYEQYF. The CDR3 DNA reads as TGTGCCAGCAGCTCAAGTCAGGTGTACGAGCAGTACTTC. The variable domain in full, with the rest retrieved from reference TRBV7-2 and TRBJ2-7, is GAGVSQSPSNKVTEKGKDVELRCDPISGHTALYWYRQSLGQGLEFLIYFQGNSAPDKSGLPSDRFSAERTGGSVSTLTIQRTQQEDSAVYLCASSSSQVYEQYFGPGTRLTVT.

The chain uses TRBV18 and TRBJ2-7; 9 bases match TRBD1. There are 14 residues in the CDR3. Germline CDR1 reads KGHSH; CDR2 reads LQKENI. V gave up 4 bases and J gave up 2 bases; unmatched junction bases: 3. CDR3 sequence (DNA): TGTGCCAGCTCACAAACAGGGGGCCCCTACGAGCAGTACTTC. Translation gives CASSQTGGPYEQYF.

The chain links TRBV7-2 to TRBJ2-7; D ambiguous. V lost 5 bases, J lost 2 bases, and 13 bases lay in between. This CDR3 is 14 amino acids long. CDR1 SGHTA and CDR2 FQGNSA come from the germline V gene. CDR3 sequence reads: CASSPLDSTYEQYF. The CDR3 DNA reads as TGTGCCAGCAGCCCGTTAGACTCAACCTACGAGCAGTACTTC.

The chain recombines TRBV15 with TRBJ2-2; 11 positions match TRBD1. Trimming took 3 bases from V and 6 from J; bases not matched to a gene: 0. The length of the CDR3 is 14 residues. Germline V gene sequence: CDR1 LNHNV, CDR2 YYDKDF (reference sequence). The CDR3, as DNA: TGTGCCACCAGCAGGGACAGGGGGCCCGGGGAGCTGTTTTTT. Protein: CATSRDRGPGELFF.

Only one count was recorded for this clone. The CDR3 here is CASSLAEGKGRETQYF. CDR3 bases: TGTGCCAGCAGCTTGGCGGAGGGGAAAGGCAGAGAGACCCAGTACTTC. The rearrangement joins TRBV5-4 to TRBJ2-5; TRBD2 is a possible D gene (6 bases). The CDR3 runs to 16 residues. V lost 0 bases and J lost 4, with 16 bases in between. Germline loops: CDR1 SGHNT, CDR2 YYREEE (reference sequence).

V usage is TRBV5-8 and J usage is TRBJ2-3; possibly TRBD2 for D (6 bases). Germline lookup yields CDR1 SGHTS and CDR2 YDEGEE. The CDR3 runs to 15 residues. V was trimmed by 0 bases and J by 3 bases, leaving 11 bases between them. The chain's CDR3 is CASSLGEAATDTQYF. The CDR3, as DNA: TGTGCCAGCAGCTTGGGGGAGGCGGCTACAGATACGCAGTATTTT.

The chain recombines TRBV7-9 with TRBJ1-2; D is perhaps TRBD1 (5 bases). The ends were cut back, 4 bases at V and 4 bases at J, with 7 bases in the middle. Germline V gene data show CDR1 as SEHNR and CDR2 as FQNEAQ (reference sequence). The CDR3 runs 12 residues. CDR3 DNA: TGTGCCAGCAGCTCAGGGCCCTATGGCTACACCTTC. This encodes CASSSGPYGYTF.

V and J are TRBV7-8 and TRBJ2-5; 9 nucleotides match TRBD1. With the DNA end fitting TRBJ2-7 better, the J assignment may be wrong. The CDR3 extends over 15 amino acids. Germline assignment: CDR1 SGHVS and CDR2 FQNEAQ. The CDR3 DNA follows: TGTGCCAGCCGACCCCCCGGGACAGGGACCTACGAGCAGTACTTC. It encodes CASRPPGTGTYEQYF.

The genes are TRBV4-1 and TRBJ2-7; weak D call: TRBD2 (6 bases). V gave up 2 bases and J gave up 3 bases, with 8 bases separating them. This CDR3 has 13 amino acids. Germline CDR1 is MGHRA and CDR2 is YSYEKL. The CDR3 DNA follows: TGCGCCAGCAGCCAACTAGCGAGCTACGAGCAGTACTTC. Its translation: CASSQLASYEQYF.

The chain recombines TRBV19 with TRBJ1-2; the D gene is possibly TRBD1 (5 bases). V was cut by 3 bases and J by 8 bases, with 13 bases left in between. Germline loops: CDR1 LNHDA, CDR2 SQIVND (reference sequence). CDR3 length: 13 amino acids. The CDR3 sequence is CASSIIQGLGYTF. The CDR3 DNA is TGTGCCAGTAGTATCATCCAGGGCCTAGGCTACACCTTC.

The rearrangement joins TRBV9 to TRBJ1-4; 7 positions agree with TRBD1. CDR3 length: 14 amino acids. Germline V gene lookup returns CDR1 SGDLS and CDR2 YYNGEE. V lost 3 bases, J lost 8 bases, and 7 bases stayed unmatched. The CDR3 DNA reads TGTGCCAGCAGCGCAGGGGGGAGTGGGGAAAAACTGTTTTTT. Amino acid sequence: CASSAGGSGEKLFF.

The V and J genes are TRBV27 and TRBJ2-7, with 10 bases lining up with TRBD2. This CDR3 region has 14 residues. V dropped 2 bases and J dropped 7; count of bases not matched to a gene: 5. Looked up from germline, CDR1 is MNHEY and CDR2 is SMNVEV (reference sequence). The CDR3 region is CASSLLAGAGEQYF. CDR3 bases: TGTGCCAGCAGTTTACTAGCGGGAGCGGGGGAGCAGTACTTC.

On this clone: The sample carries other DNA sequences with the same CDR3. CDR3 nucleotides: TGTGCCAGCTCACCGCGTTCCCAAGAGACCCAGTACTTC. Protein product: CASSPRSQETQYF. This rearrangement joins TRBV18 to TRBJ2-5, with D unclear. This CDR3 is built from 13 residues. The germline V gene has CDR1 KGHSH and CDR2 LQKENI. V was clipped by 3 bases and J by 1 base, with 6 bases between them.

V usage is TRBV9 and J usage is TRBJ2-1, with 10 bases fitting TRBD2. V lost 6 bases, J lost 7 bases, and 7 bases stayed unmatched. The germline CDR1 and CDR2 sequences are SGDLS and YYNGEE. There are 14 residues in the CDR3. As DNA, the CDR3 is TGTGCCAGCAATCGCCTAGCGGGGGAGAATGAGCAGTTCTTC. Translated, it gives CASNRLAGENEQFF. The complete variable domain, with remaining parts taken from reference TRBV9 and TRBJ2-1, reads DSGVTQTPKHLITATGQRVTLRCSPRSGDLSVYWYQQSLDQGLQFLIQYYNGEERAKGNILERFSAQQFPDLHSELNLSSLELGDSALYFCASNRLAGENEQFFGPGTRLTVL.

This clone was seen more than once but under ten times. The CDR3 DNA sequence: TGTGCCAGCAGCCCCTCTTTTGGAGGGTCGTATAATTCACCCCTCCACTTT. Amino acids: CASSPSFGGSYNSPLHF. The chain recombines TRBV21-1 with TRBJ1-6. TRBV21-1 is shown as a pseudogene. This CDR3 region has 17 residues.

The chain uses TRBV7-2 and TRBJ2-5; the D gene is possibly TRBD2 (6 bases). Trimming left V 5 bases short and J 2 bases short, with 18 bases between. This CDR3 contains 16 residues. Germline V CDR1 and CDR2: SGHTA, FQGNSA. DNA of the CDR3: TGTGCCAGCAGCCCCCAGGGACTCTTAGGGCAAGAGACCCAGTACTTC. Encoded protein: CASSPQGLLGQETQYF.

This clone was seen once. V is TRBV6-7 and J is TRBJ2-3; 10 positions agree with TRBD2. TRBV6-7 is annotated as an ORF whose role is uncertain. The V segment lost 0 bases and the J segment 7 bases; nucleotides outside the gene matches: 25. CDR3 length: 22 amino acids. The CDR3 nucleotides read TGTGCCAGCAGTTACTCGTGGCTGGGTTTCGGGACTAGCGAGCAACAGACACATACGCAGTATTTT. Its protein is CASSYSWLGFGTSEQQTHTQYF.